This paragraph covers one T cell receptor (beta chain) sequence. The data stem from a study of blood T cell repertoires in COVID-19. Across the whole study: Samples came from the United States, Italy and Spain, spanning acute and convalescent COVID-19. The cDNA or gDNA used as material had been derived from T cells, B-cell-depleted T cells, or PBMCs.

Per the original methods: Scientists estimated how many nucleated cells there were by amplifying reference gene primers. Only in-frame clones appear in the TCRdb table, and some are missing; sequencing was by immunoSEQ multiplex PCR. That table supplies the V and J calls and clone size; D and trimming were determined from the DNA. Among about 100,000 clones listed, 75% to 90% were seen once. This CDR3 is 14 amino acids long. V lost 3 bases to trimming and J lost 7 bases; unmatched junction nucleotides: 6. Per germline, CDR1 SGHRS and CDR2 YFSETQ. The sample was peripheral blood. V usage is TRBV5-1 and J usage is TRBJ2-1; TRBD2 matches at 8 bases. The clonotype comes from a man aged 50-60 years with acute or convalescent COVID-19. The DNA of the CDR3 is TGCGCCAGCAGCTCAGGGCCTAGCGGGAATGAGCAGTTCTTC. This codes for CASSSGPSGNEQFF.